These 4 T cell receptor beta chains originate from one sample sequenced in a study of regulatory T cells in long-lasting Graves disease. TCR beta libraries were built with iRepertoire HTBI primers and Arm-PCR of CDR3 regions. MiXCR, applied by TCRdb to the multiplex PCR reads, yields one record per CDR3 protein. The data hold fewer than 550,000 distinct CDR3 sequences, with about 15% observed a single time. Time point described: newly diagnosed GD, antithyroid drugs for less than 3 months. PBMC-derived RNA was used for the TCR library. The same sample was also studied in work on T cells in Graves' hyperthyroidism and ophthalmopathy.

The sample consisted of peripheral blood mononuclear cells (PBMCs), taken at new diagnosis, from a patient treated with antithyroid drugs. The receptors originated from a woman aged 18-30 years with Graves disease.

This clonotype was counted at least ten times. The chain has TRBV18 and TRBJ2-2; D gene unclear. The ends were cut back, 3 bases at V and 0 bases at J, with 11 bases in the middle. In germline, CDR1 is KGHSH, CDR2 LQKENI. CDR3 size: 16 residues. For the CDR3, the DNA is TGTGCCAGCTCACCTGAACAGCCTGCGAACACCGGGGAGCTGTTTTTT. It codes for CASSPEQPANTGELFF.

This clonotype has ten or more counts. This rearrangement joins TRBV6-1 to TRBJ2-7, with 10 bases that match TRBD2. CDR1 MNHNS and CDR2 SASEGT come from the germline V gene. This CDR3 is 15 amino acids long. V shed 5 bases and J 4 bases; nucleotides not matched to a gene: 8. In nucleotides, the CDR3 is TGTGCCAGCAGTCCGGGGGGACTAGCGAAATACGAGCAGTACTTC. It specifies CASSPGGLAKYEQYF.

About this clonotype: This may be a read error, as it is one base from a much larger clone. V and J are TRBV12-3 or TRBV12-4 and TRBJ2-3; 8 positions agree with TRBD2. The CDR3 contains 19 residues. J gave up 8 bases and V 3 bases, and 22 bases lay outside the gene matches. The DNA of the CDR3 is TGTGCCAGCAGTTTTGGACTACACGGGAGGGAGAGGAGAGCAGGTACGCAGTATTTT. Translated: CASSFGLHGRERRAGTQYF.

This chain links TRBV5-1 with TRBJ1-2, with D unclear. The CDR3 loop spans 15 amino acids. From germline, CDR1 is SGHRS and CDR2 YFSETQ. V was clipped by 5 bases and J by 0 bases, with 14 bases between them. The CDR3 here is CASRPDRLANYGYTF. DNA of the CDR3: TGCGCCAGCAGACCGGACCGATTAGCTAACTATGGCTACACCTTC.